The 2 T cell receptor beta chains reported below all come from one sample, sequenced in a study of cytomegalovirus exposure and HLA in healthy donors (dated by TCRdb to about 2017). The library came from the immunoSEQ multiplex PCR assay. A mixture of 60 forward primers for TCR Vbeta segments and 13 reverse primers for TCR Jbeta segments was used in the multiplex PCR. TCRdb carries this immuneACCESS record with in-frame sequences only. Its versions omit some clonotypes, under half of them owing to an unresolved V gene in the studies checked, with the rest unexplained. The sample table contains 100,000 to 150,000 clones; only one count was recorded for approximately 84% of them. Approximately 0.22% of the sample belongs to the ten largest clones. The sequenced sample was PBMCs. Receptors originate from a man aged 45-65 years in good health and CMV-seronegative.

This clone appeared once. V gene TRBV7-9 combines with J gene TRBJ2-7; 7 bases match TRBD2. Looked up from germline, CDR1 is SEHNR and CDR2 is FQNEAQ (reference sequence). The trim removed 5 bases at V and 5 bases at J, leaving 15 bases unmatched. CDR3 length: 16 amino acids. The CDR3 loop reads CASSPGSGTVPHEQYF. The CDR3 nucleotides read TGTGCCAGCAGCCCGGGGAGCGGGACCGTCCCCCACGAGCAGTACTTC.

The sample holds a few counts of this clone. This chain uses TRBV2 with TRBJ2-1, with a weak D call TRBD2 (6 bases). The CDR3 is 13 residues long. CDR1 is SNHLY and CDR2 is FYNNEI in the germline V gene. Trimming stripped 7 bases from V and 3 bases from J, with 10 bases between. The CDR3 protein is CASKMGGYNEQFF. The CDR3 nucleotides read TGTGCCAGCAAGATGGGGGGCTACAATGAGCAGTTCTTC.